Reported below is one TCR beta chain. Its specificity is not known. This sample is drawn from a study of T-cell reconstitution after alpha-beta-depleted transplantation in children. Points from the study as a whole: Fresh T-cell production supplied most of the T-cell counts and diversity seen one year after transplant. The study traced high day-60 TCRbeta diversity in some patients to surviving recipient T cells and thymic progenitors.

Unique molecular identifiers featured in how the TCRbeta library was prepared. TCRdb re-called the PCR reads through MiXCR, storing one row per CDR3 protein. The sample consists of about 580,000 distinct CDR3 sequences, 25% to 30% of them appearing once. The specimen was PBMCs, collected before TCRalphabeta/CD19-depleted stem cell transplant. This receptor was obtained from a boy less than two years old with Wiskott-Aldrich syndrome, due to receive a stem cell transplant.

CDR3 nucleotide sequence: TGCGCCAGCAGCTTGGCCTTCGAGCAGAGGGGCTACACCTTC. Translation: CASSLAFEQRGYTF. The V gene is TRBV5-1, the J gene TRBJ1-2; D remains unclear. This CDR3 is built from 14 residues. Germline CDR1 and CDR2: SGHRS and YFSETQ. The ends were cut back, 0 bases at V and 8 bases at J, with 14 bases in the middle. Full variable domain (outside the CDR3, taken from reference TRBV5-1 and TRBJ1-2): KAGVTQTPRYLIKTRGQQVTLSCSPISGHRSVSWYQQTPGQGLQFLFEYFSETQRNKGNFPGRFSGRQFSNSRSEMNVSTLELGDSALYLCASSLAFEQRGYTFGSGTRLTVV.